This T cell receptor beta chain appears in the sequencing data of a study of T cells in Graves' hyperthyroidism and ophthalmopathy. Reasons for excluding patients were uncontrolled infection, other autoimmune disease, pregnancy or lactation. It was less than 13 ml of fresh peripheral blood that supplied the PBMCs. Concerning this clonotype: The target antigen is unknown.

Amplification of TCR beta CDR3 regions was performed using RNA transcripts as template. A first-round RT-PCR of the TCR CDR3 used the HTBI primer set. TCRdb re-called the multiplex PCR reads through MiXCR, storing one row per CDR3 protein. The table records about 400,000 distinct CDR3 sequences, roughly 13% of them present only once. Trimming at V came to 4 bases and at J to 7 bases, leaving 10 bases not matched to a gene. The CDR3 extends over 16 amino acids. The V gene's germline CDR1 is SGHNT and CDR2 YYREEE (reference sequence). Study-level points and caveats: Blood also contained most expanded thyroid clonotypes above 0.001.

The clonotype comes from a woman in her late teens or twenties with Graves' hyperthyroidism. The specimen was blood. The V gene is TRBV5-4, the J gene TRBJ2-2; TRBD2 aligns across 10 bases. As DNA, the CDR3 is TGTGCCAGCAGCCCGTCTAGCGGGAGTTACGGCGGGGAGCTGTTTTTT. Translation gives CASSPSSGSYGGELFF.